The 20 T cell receptor beta chains below come from one sample, sequenced in a study of blood T cell repertoires in COVID-19. This table comes from immunoSEQ multiplex PCR, and its TCRdb copy is limited to in-frame clones, with some not included. The data contain 110,000 to 150,000 clones, 70% to 90% of them singletons. The specimen was peripheral blood. The receptors stem from a man between 50 and 59 years old with acute or convalescent COVID-19.

The V gene is TRBV11-2, the J gene TRBJ2-3; 9 bases are shared with TRBD2. The CDR3 sequence is 15 residues long. The germline gives CDR1 SGHAT, CDR2 FQNNGV. The ends lost 2 bases at V and 6 bases at J; junction bases unmatched: 6. In DNA, the CDR3 is TGTGCCAGCAGCTTATGGGGCGGGGGGGCCGATACGCAGTATTTT. Protein: CASSLWGGGADTQYF.

This clone was observed a few times. V and J are TRBV28 and TRBJ1-2, with a possible D match to TRBD1 (6 bases). Germline CDR1 reads MDHEN; CDR2 reads SYDVKM. The ends were cut back, 6 bases at V and 0 bases at J, with 14 bases in the middle. The CDR3 length is 15 residues. The CDR3 region is CASRKTGRSNYGYTF. CDR3 bases: TGTGCCAGCAGGAAAACAGGGAGATCTAACTATGGCTACACCTTC.

The V and J genes are TRBV6-5 and TRBJ2-7, with TRBD1 matching over 7 bases. The CDR3 consists of 14 residues. Germline V CDR1 and CDR2: MNHEY, SVGAGI. Losses at the gene ends were 5 bases for V and 2 bases for J; bases not matched to a gene: 6. Here the CDR3 reads CASSQRQGPYEQYF. CDR3 DNA sequence: TGTGCCAGCAGTCAAAGACAGGGACCCTACGAGCAGTACTTC.

This chain uses TRBV19 with TRBJ1-2; a weak D match, TRBD1 (6 bases). CDR3 size: 16 residues. Germline V lookup: CDR1 LNHDA, CDR2 SQIVND (reference sequence). Trimming removed 5 bases at V and 5 bases at J, with 21 bases between. The CDR3 DNA reads TGTGCCAGTAGTTTCCCCGGACAGACTGCCCCATATGGCTACACCTTC. The encoded protein is CASSFPGQTAPYGYTF.

This chain joins TRBV3-1 (or the pseudogene TRBV3-2) and TRBJ1-4; TRBD1 might be the D (6 bases). Germline V gene sequence: CDR1 LGHDT, CDR2 YNNKEL (reference sequence). This CDR3 region has 12 residues. V was shortened by 5 bases and J by 8 bases, with 9 bases between the two germline ends. The DNA of the CDR3 is TGTGCCAGCAGCTACGGACAGGAAAAACTGTTTTTT. Translating it yields CASSYGQEKLFF.

This clone came up once. The V and J genes are TRBV6-5 and TRBJ1-1; possible D gene TRBD1, 6 bases. The germline gives CDR1 MNHEY, CDR2 SVGAGI. The CDR3 sequence is 14 residues long. V lost 5 bases and J lost 5, with 15 bases in between. The CDR3 DNA is TGTGCCAGCAGTAAACGACAGGTCAAAACTGAAGCTTTCTTT. Translation: CASSKRQVKTEAFF.

This clone was seen only once. The rearrangement uses TRBV6-2 or TRBV6-3 and TRBJ1-6; maybe TRBD1 (5 bases). This CDR3 is 19 amino acids long. V dropped 1 base and J dropped 0 bases, with 16 bases sitting between them. CDR1 MNHEY and CDR2 SVGEGT come from the germline V gene. For the CDR3, the DNA is TGTGCCAGCAGTTACTACCGGGACGGAGGGCCCTCCTATAATTCACCCCTCCACTTT. It encodes CASSYYRDGGPSYNSPLHF.

J is TRBJ2-7 and V is TRBV10-1, with D perhaps TRBD2 (5 bases). V was trimmed by 8 bases and J by 0 bases, leaving 11 bases between them. This CDR3 has 13 residues. Germline-derived CDR1 and CDR2 are WNHNN and SYGVQD (reference sequence). CDR3 nucleotides: TGCGCCAGCGCCGGTGGGAGCTCCTACGAGCAGTACTTC. Encoded protein: CASAGGSSYEQYF.

The J gene is TRBJ2-7, the V gene TRBV7-9; D perhaps matches TRBD2 (6 bases). Germline CDR1 is SEHNR and CDR2 is FQNEAQ (reference sequence). The CDR3 runs 16 residues. Trimming shortened V by 11 bases and J by 3 bases, and 26 bases separated the two germline ends. The CDR3 loop is CASSGERVKVRYEQYF. The CDR3, as DNA: TGTGCCTCGTCGGGAGAAAGGGTTAAGGTACGCTACGAGCAGTACTTC. Complete variable domain (other parts from reference TRBV7-9 and TRBJ2-7): DTGVSQNPRHKITKRGQNVTFRCDPISEHNRLYWYRQTLGQGPEFLTYFQNEAQLEKSRLLSDRFSAERPKGSFSTLEIQRTEQGDSAMYLCASSGERVKVRYEQYFGPGTRLTVT.

On this clone itself: At the DNA level, this CDR3 is encoded by other sequences in the same sample as well. The V gene is TRBV6-5, the J gene TRBJ2-7; unclear D gene. Deletions cut 0 bases from V and 0 bases from J, with 6 bases between. Germline CDR1 is MNHEY and CDR2 is SVGAGI. The CDR3 length is 14 residues. The CDR3 reads CASSYSASSYEQYF. CDR3 coding DNA: TGTGCCAGCAGTTACTCTGCCAGCTCCTACGAGCAGTACTTC.

This chain connects TRBV6-5 to TRBJ1-5, with D maybe TRBD1 (5 bases). Trimming stripped 5 bases from V and 3 bases from J, with 14 bases between. Germline values: CDR1 MNHEY, CDR2 SVGAGI. This CDR3 spans 15 amino acids. This chain's CDR3 is CASSRGRESNQPQHF. The CDR3 bases are TGTGCCAGCAGTCGAGGCAGGGAATCCAATCAGCCCCAGCATTTT.

This clone was counted a single time. The rearrangement uses TRBV6-5 and TRBJ1-2; 7 nucleotides agree with TRBD1. Germline values: CDR1 MNHEY, CDR2 SVGAGI. The CDR3 extends over 14 amino acids. J gave up 2 bases and V 4 bases, and 4 bases lay outside the gene matches. The CDR3 DNA sequence: TGTGCCAGCAGTTCTCAACAGGGGAACTATGGCTACACCTTC. Residues: CASSSQQGNYGYTF.

The V gene is TRBV5-1, the J gene TRBJ1-2; 8 positions match TRBD1. Germline lookup yields CDR1 SGHRS and CDR2 YFSETQ. J was trimmed by 6 bases and V by 0 bases; bases with no gene match: 4. The CDR3 covers 14 residues. The CDR3 spells CASSLVTGADGYTF. As DNA, the CDR3 is TGCGCCAGCAGCTTGGTGACAGGGGCGGATGGCTACACCTTC.

The rearrangement joins TRBV10-3 to TRBJ1-5, with D tentatively TRBD1 (5 bases). CDR3 length equals 12 residues. CDR1 is ENHRY, CDR2 SYGVKD, per germline. The V gene lost 0 bases and the J gene lost 10 bases, with 7 bases spanning the gap. CDR3 residues: CAISESRVPQHF. CDR3 sequence (DNA): TGTGCCATCAGTGAGTCCAGGGTTCCCCAGCATTTT.

In this sample, this clone turned up once. The gene calls are TRBV5-1 and TRBJ2-3; D is possibly TRBD2 (7 bases). V lost 2 bases to trimming and J lost 6 bases, with 19 bases between them. The CDR3 covers 16 residues. The germline gives CDR1 SGHRS, CDR2 YFSETQ. The CDR3 loop reads CASSFAPAGAADTQYF. As DNA, the CDR3 is TGCGCCAGCAGCTTCGCCCCCGCGGGGGCGGCGGATACGCAGTATTTT.

The chain links TRBV12-1 to TRBJ2-6; TRBD2, the table's D call, was not compared with the DNA. TRBV12-1 is designated a pseudogene. The CDR3 is made up of 18 amino acids. This chain's CDR3 is CASSPDGLASAGANVLTF. CDR3 bases: TGTGCCAGCAGCCCGGATGGACTAGCCAGCGCTGGGGCCAACGTCCTGACTTTC.

In this sample, this clone turned up once. The CDR3 DNA follows: TGTGCCAGCAGCTTAGGCGGCGCGAACACTGAAGCTTTCTTT. It specifies CASSLGGANTEAFF. The chain couples TRBV5-4 to TRBJ1-1, with D unclear. Trimming shortened V by 2 bases and J by 1 base, and 9 bases separated the two germline ends. Germline lookup yields CDR1 SGHNT and CDR2 YYREEE (reference sequence). This CDR3 is 14 amino acids long.

The rearrangement links TRBV5-1 to TRBJ2-3; 10 nucleotides line up with TRBD1. The trim removed 2 bases at V and 5 bases at J, leaving 8 bases unmatched. The CDR3 loop spans 16 amino acids. Germline V gene sequence: CDR1 SGHRS, CDR2 YFSETQ. CDR3 DNA: TGCGCCAGCAGCTTAGCGGGACAGGGGCCTTTAGATACGCAGTATTTT. Amino acids: CASSLAGQGPLDTQYF.

In its sample, this clone was seen a few times. The chain employs TRBV21-1 and TRBJ1-1. TRBV21-1 constitutes a pseudogene. The CDR3 has 13 residues. CDR3 in DNA: TGTGCCAGTCAAAGCATAACGAACACTGAAGCTTTCTTT. It encodes CASQSITNTEAFF.

The chain employs TRBV27 and TRBJ1-6, with D possibly being TRBD1 (5 bases). V was trimmed by 5 bases and J by 6 bases, leaving 8 bases between them. Germline CDR1 reads MNHEY; CDR2 reads SMNVEV (reference sequence). This CDR3 is built from 13 residues. The CDR3 loop reads CASSRTSNSPLHF. As DNA, the CDR3 is TGTGCCAGCAGTAGGACAAGTAATTCACCCCTCCACTTT.